The present T cell receptor (beta chain) was sequenced within a study of radiotherapy plus CTLA-4 blockade in lung cancer listed by TCRdb under 2018. Notes on the research overall: Among the enrolled patients, about 19% had an objective response, and around 31% reached disease control.

CDR1 is given as SGHNT and CDR2 as YENEEA, both from the germline V gene. Trimming takes 3 bases from V and 3 bases from J, and the germline ends sit 13 bases apart. The CDR3 holds 15 amino acids from the cysteine to the phenylalanine. The retained sequence is limited to the CDR3, 45 bases, with the frame set at the first base. The study evaluated CTLA-4 blockade (ipilimumab) given together with focal radiation therapy in patients who had chemo-refractory metastatic non-small-cell lung cancer. The protocol used for the library was the immunoSEQ multiplex PCR assay. Drawn from immuneACCESS, this table holds only the in-frame rearrangements with V and J called that TCRdb kept. Clones are partly lost; checked studies trace under half to an unresolved V gene and leave the rest unexplained. This sample has about 49,000 clones in its table, and approximately 76% of those were observed once. In total, the top ten clones hold more than 9.5% of the sample.

Remarks on this clone: The clone's antigen remains unknown. One base away there is no much larger clone; base qualities are not given.

What the work shows at the level of the full study, not this receptor alone: Early dynamic changes in blood T cell clones, together with increased serum interferon-beta after radiation, were reported as the strongest predictors of response. After treatment with radiotherapy and ipilimumab, TCR clones that originated in tumors expanded in peripheral blood.

This material consisted of peripheral blood, taken from a patient treated with radiotherapy plus ipilimumab. The chain couples TRBV11-3 to TRBJ2-3, with TRBD2 perhaps the D gene, on 7 matching bases. The TCR was taken from a human donor with non-small cell lung cancer who had stable disease on radiotherapy plus ipilimumab. The CDR3 region has the sequence CASSFRGAGTDTQYF. The DNA sequence is TGTGCCAGCAGCTTTCGGGGGGCGGGGACAGATACGCAGTATTTT.